This TCR beta chain was obtained from a study of blood T cells in healthy people across ages (dated by TCRdb to 2013 to 2016). For context, the study as a whole: In model experiments, template switching captured roughly one uniquely barcoded TCR beta cDNA molecule for every two T cells. The study analyzed two additional independent replicas of 1 million unique cDNA reads from the same blood draw for two donors, one aged 18 to 30 and one aged 80 or older. The study measured age-related changes in TCR beta repertoire diversity using deep sequencing normalized with unique cDNA molecular identifiers. Donors of different ages were randomly distributed across sequencing lanes to avoid experimental bias. Four age groups were formed from the donors: young (average about 15 years), middle-aged (approximately 40), aged (over 55) and long-lived (about 75).

Systemically healthy Caucasian individuals from Russia, over 30 in total and aged about 6 to 95 years, were included as donors. Each donor gave 8 to 10 milliliters of peripheral blood, drawn into EDTA-treated Vacutainer tubes. Ficoll-Paque density-gradient centrifugation was used to isolate PBMCs, with at least 6.5 million per sample. Total RNA, at least 6 micrograms per sample, was extracted from PBMCs with Trizol reagent. For every donor, an aliquot of PBMCs went through flow cytometry to measure the percentages of naive CD45RAhigh/CD27high T cells. The CDR3 starts with the cysteine, ends with the phenylalanine, and has 15 residues. Only the CDR3 region is kept as DNA, spanning 45 bases read in frame from base 1. Between the V and J ends, shortened by 1 base and 4 bases respectively, the junction contains 12 bases. Per the germline V gene, SGHRS is the CDR1 and YFSETQ is the CDR2. The full study reports these points: Donor CMV infection status was unknown, potentially confounding age-related changes in expanded clonotypes. Estimates of total diversity based on one million sequenced T cells were considered lower bounds and underestimates. Compared with the aged group, the long-lived group had more naive CD4+ T cells, fewer expanded clones and increased TCR diversity, a pattern suggesting age selection. As age increased, observed TCR beta diversity per million T cells dropped in a roughly linear way, and a significant reduction was already evident by age roughly 40. A strong correlation was found between observed TCR beta diversity and the percentage of naive T cells measured by flow cytometry. Since profiling was done on bulk unsorted PBMCs, naive and antigen-experienced compartments could not be conclusively compared.

Details on this clonotype: Its specific antigen is unknown. No base qualities exist here, and no much larger clone lies one base off it.

Library preparation employed 5' RACE. Sequencing was carried out with an Illumina HiSeq 2500. A second PCR of roughly 6 to 11 cycles was run with a J-beta primer mix and a sample-barcoded 5' primer. A template-switch 5' adaptor carrying 12 random nucleotides introduced a unique molecular identifier onto each TCR beta cDNA molecule. At least 3 million CDR3-containing paired-end reads were obtained from each sample. First-strand cDNA was synthesized from all RNA with the Mint cDNA synthesis kit, primed by a TRBC-specific oligonucleotide. Following uracil-DNA glycosylase treatment, all cDNA underwent a first 18-cycle PCR with the universal primers M1SS and BC2_uni_R. Per the authors' processing: Each sample was normalized by randomly selecting 1 million high-quality reads, each carrying a distinct molecular identifier. Instead of being binned into consensus sequences, reads with shared molecular identifiers were discarded. CDR3 identification, clonotype clustering and error correction used MiTCR with a Q25 quality threshold and the strictest error-elimination algorithm. A nonparametric unseen species model with Euler transformation was used to estimate a lower bound on total TCR beta diversity. TCRdb trimmed the raw reads at Q25, called clones with MiXCR and kept productive beta chains. Rows are combined by CDR3 protein, so each entry shows the most common genes and DNA. TCRdb's processing, not the authors', yielded these V and J calls. The sample includes some 710,000 distinct CDR3 sequences, with about 42% observed a single time. The ten largest clones capture less than 20% of the sample.

The rearranged chain carries TRBV5-1 and TRBJ2-1; the D region possibly corresponds to TRBD2 (6 bases align). The specimen was blood. The TCR was taken from a man at least 80 years old in good health. The CDR3 protein sequence reads: CASSLLSGRYNEQFF. The DNA sequence reads TGCGCCAGCAGCTTGTTAAGCGGGCGGTACAATGAGCAGTTCTTC.